The table lists the clone carrying this T cell receptor beta chain with a count of one. What it binds is unknown. The sample is drawn from a study of T cell responses to AZD1222 COVID-19 vaccine. Here immunoSEQ multiplex PCR was the method, and the copy in TCRdb shows in-frame clones only, minus some. The table has 140,000 to 150,000 clones, roughly 92% seen once; the top ten hold just over 5%. Overall study results and limits: Reports indicate that nearly half of spike-specific TCRs are directed at unmutated variant regions. Possibly, clonal diversity was underestimated; donors were largely white British and included more females.

Germline V lookup: CDR1 LGHDT, CDR2 YNNKEL (reference sequence). This CDR3 contains 13 residues. Trimming removed 4 bases at V and 11 bases at J, with 17 bases between. This sequence was found in an adult in good health. Sample: peripheral blood, taken on day 0 of AZD1222 vaccination. The V call is TRBV3-1 (or the pseudogene TRBV3-2), the J call TRBJ1-1, with a weak D call TRBD1 (5 bases). Written as DNA, the CDR3 is TGTGCCAGCAGCCTCCAAAGTCAGGGTACGGCTTTCTTT. This codes for CASSLQSQGTAFF.